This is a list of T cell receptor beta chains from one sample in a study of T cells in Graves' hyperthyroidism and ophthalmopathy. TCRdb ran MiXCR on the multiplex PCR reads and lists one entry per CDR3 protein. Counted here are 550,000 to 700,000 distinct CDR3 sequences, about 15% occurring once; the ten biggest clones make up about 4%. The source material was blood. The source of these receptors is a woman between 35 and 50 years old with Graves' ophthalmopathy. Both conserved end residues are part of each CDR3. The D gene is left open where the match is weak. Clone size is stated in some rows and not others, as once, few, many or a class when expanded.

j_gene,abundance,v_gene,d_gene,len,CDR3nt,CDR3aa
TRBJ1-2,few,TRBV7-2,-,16,TGTGCCAGCAGCTTAGCCCCAGGGAACTCTAACTATGGCTACACCTTC,CASSLAPGNSNYGYTF
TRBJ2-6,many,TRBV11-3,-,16,TGTGCCAGCAGCTTAAATCAGCGCTCTGGGGCCAACGTCCTGACTTTC,CASSLNQRSGANVLTF
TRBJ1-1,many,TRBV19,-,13,TGTGCCAGTGGGGCGCTTTCAGGCACTGAAGCTTTCTTT,CASGALSGTEAFF
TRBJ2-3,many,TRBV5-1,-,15,TGCGCCAGCAGCTCCTCCGGCGGGGGCACAGATACGCAGTATTTT,CASSSSGGGTDTQYF
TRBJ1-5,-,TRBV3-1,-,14,TGTGCCAGCAGCTACACCGGTAGCAATCAGCCCCAGCATTTT,CASSYTGSNQPQHF
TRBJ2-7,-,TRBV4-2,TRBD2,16,TGTGCCAGCAGCCAAGAATGGCTAGCGGGAGTCTCCGAGCAGTACTTC,CASSQEWLAGVSEQYF
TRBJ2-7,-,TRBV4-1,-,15,TGCGCCAGCAGCCCCGAAAGGGACCGCCGACTTGAGCAGTACTTC,CASSPERDRRLEQYF
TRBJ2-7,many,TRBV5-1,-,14,TGCGCCAGCAAGTACTCCGAAGGTGGTGACGAGCAGTACTTC,CASKYSEGGDEQYF
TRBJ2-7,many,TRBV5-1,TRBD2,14,TGCGCCAGCAGCTCAGTAGCGGGAGGGAACGAGCAGTACTTC,CASSSVAGGNEQYF
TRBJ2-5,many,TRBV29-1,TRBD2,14,TGCAGCGTTGAAGGCAGGGCGGGAGCGGAGACCCAGTACTTC,CSVEGRAGAETQYF
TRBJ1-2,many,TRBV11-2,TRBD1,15,TGTGCCAGCAGCTTAGAGACAGGGGAGGGATATGGCTACACCTTC,CASSLETGEGYGYTF
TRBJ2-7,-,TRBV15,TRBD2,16,TGTGCCACCAGCAGAGTCCTAGCGGGTTCCTCCTACGAGCAGTACTTC,CATSRVLAGSSYEQYF
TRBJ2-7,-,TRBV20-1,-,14,TGCAGTGCACACATATCGACAGGGAGGTACGAGCAGTACTTC,CSAHISTGRYEQYF
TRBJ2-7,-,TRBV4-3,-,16,TGCGCCAGCAGCCAAGATGGAACAGGTACCTCGGACGAGCAGTACTTC,CASSQDGTGTSDEQYF
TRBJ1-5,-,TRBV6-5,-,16,TGTGCCAGCAGTTACGCGACAGGCCATAGCAATCAGCCCCAGCATTTT,CASSYATGHSNQPQHF
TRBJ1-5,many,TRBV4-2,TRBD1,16,TGTGCCAGCAGCCAAGATTGGGACAGCAGCAATCAGCCCCAGCATTTT,CASSQDWDSSNQPQHF
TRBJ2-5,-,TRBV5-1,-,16,TGCGCCAGCAGCTCGGTAGGTCTGGGAAATCAAGAGACCCAGTACTTC,CASSSVGLGNQETQYF
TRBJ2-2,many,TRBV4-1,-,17,TGCGCCAGCAGCCAAGATCAGGGCAGGGTTCTCACCGGGGAGCTGTTTTTT,CASSQDQGRVLTGELFF
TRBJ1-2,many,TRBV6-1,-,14,TGTGCCAGCAGCGGTGAACAGGGAGGGGATGGCTACACCTTC,CASSGEQGGDGYTF
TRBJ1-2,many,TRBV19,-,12,TGTGCCAGTACCGAACAGAACTATGGCTACACCTTC,CASTEQNYGYTF
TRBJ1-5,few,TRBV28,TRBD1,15,TGTGCCAGCAGTCCCGGAACAGGGGACTTGGAGCCCCAGCATTTT,CASSPGTGDLEPQHF
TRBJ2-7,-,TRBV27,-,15,TGTGCCAGCAGTTTATTCGCTTTCCAAATCCACGAGCAGTACTTC,CASSLFAFQIHEQYF
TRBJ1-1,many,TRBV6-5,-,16,TGTGCCAGCAGTTCGGGGGAGGGTGGGGCTCGGACTGAAGCTTTCTTT,CASSSGEGGARTEAFF
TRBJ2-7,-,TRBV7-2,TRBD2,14,TGTGCCAGCAGCTTAGGTGGGAGGGCGCTCGAGCAGTACTTC,CASSLGGRALEQYF
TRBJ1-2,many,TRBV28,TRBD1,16,TGTGCCAGCAGTTTAGGGACAGGGCGCGGCTTCTATGGCTACACCTTC,CASSLGTGRGFYGYTF
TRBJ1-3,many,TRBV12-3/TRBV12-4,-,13,TGTGCCAGCAGTTTCGGGACGAAAAACACCATATATTTT,CASSFGTKNTIYF
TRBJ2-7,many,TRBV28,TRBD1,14,TGTGCCTCCAAACCTCCGGGACAGGGTTACGAGCAGTACTTC,CASKPPGQGYEQYF
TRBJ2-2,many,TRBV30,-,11,TGTGCCTGGAGTGTAACCGGGGAGCTGTTTTTT,CAWSVTGELFF
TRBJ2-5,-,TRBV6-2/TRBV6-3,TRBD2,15,TGTGCCACTCGGTGGGCGGGAGTAGCGTATGAGACCCAGTACTTC,CATRWAGVAYETQYF
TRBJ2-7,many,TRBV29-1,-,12,TGCAGCGTTGGCTGGAGCTCCTACGAGCAGTACTTC,CSVGWSSYEQYF
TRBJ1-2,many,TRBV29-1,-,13,TGCAGCGTTCCCCGGACAGTTGACTATGGCTACACCTTC,CSVPRTVDYGYTF
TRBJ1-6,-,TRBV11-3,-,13,TGTGCCAGCAGCTTAGGCAGGGGATCACCCCTCCACTTT,CASSLGRGSPLHF
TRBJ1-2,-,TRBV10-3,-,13,TGTGCCTTATCACCAGGGCCCGCAGAAGGCTACACCTTC,CALSPGPAEGYTF
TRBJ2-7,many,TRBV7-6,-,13,TGTGCCAGCAGCGGAACGGGTACCCAGCGGCAGTACTTC,CASSGTGTQRQYF
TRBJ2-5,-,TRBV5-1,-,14,TGCGCCAGCAGCCAAGGACAAGTGGGTGAGACCCAGTACTTC,CASSQGQVGETQYF
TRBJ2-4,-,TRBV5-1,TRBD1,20,TGCGCCAGCAGCTTGGGAGACAGGGAAGAGGGGAAAGTAAGGAAAAACATTCAGTACTTC,CASSLGDREEGKVRKNIQYF
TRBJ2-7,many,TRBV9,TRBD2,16,TGTGCCAGCAGCGTAGCATCGCTAGCGGGAGACGGGGAGCAGTACTTC,CASSVASLAGDGEQYF
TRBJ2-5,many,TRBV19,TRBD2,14,TGTGCCAGTAGTATAGTCGGCGGGAGTGAGACCCAGTACTTC,CASSIVGGSETQYF
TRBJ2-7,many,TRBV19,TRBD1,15,TGTGCCAGTAGTATCTCCGGGACAGGGGGCTACGAGCAGTACTTC,CASSISGTGGYEQYF
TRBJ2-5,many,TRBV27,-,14,TGTGCCAGCAGTTTATCGATAACTCGGGAGACCCAGTACTTC,CASSLSITRETQYF
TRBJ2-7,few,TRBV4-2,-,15,TGTGCCAGCAGCCAATTTTGGACTCCCGCTTACGAGCAGTACTTC,CASSQFWTPAYEQYF
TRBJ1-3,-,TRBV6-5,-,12,TGTGTCAGCAGTTACGGCGGAAACACCATATATTTT,CVSSYGGNTIYF
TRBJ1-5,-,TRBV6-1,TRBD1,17,TGTGCCAGCAGTGTCCGGACAGGGCCCTATAGCAATCAGCCCCAGCATTTT,CASSVRTGPYSNQPQHF
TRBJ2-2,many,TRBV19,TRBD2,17,TGTGCCAGTAGTCTCAATTTCGGGACTAGAGGCACCGGGGAGCTGTTTTTT,CASSLNFGTRGTGELFF
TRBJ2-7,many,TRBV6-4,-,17,TGTGCCAGCAGTACTACCACCGACACGGGGGAAGCCTACGAGCAGTACTTC,CASSTTTDTGEAYEQYF
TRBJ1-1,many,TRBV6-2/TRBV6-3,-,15,TGTGCCAGCAGTTACTCGACCCGGGCGAACACTGAAGCTTTCTTT,CASSYSTRANTEAFF
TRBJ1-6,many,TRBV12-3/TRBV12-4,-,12,TGTGCCAGCAGTGCCCCCGGGTCACCCCTCCACTTT,CASSAPGSPLHF
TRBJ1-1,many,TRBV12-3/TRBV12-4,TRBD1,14,TGTGCCAGCAGCCACCCAGGGGGAAACACTGAAGCTTTCTTT,CASSHPGGNTEAFF
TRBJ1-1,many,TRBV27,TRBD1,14,TGTGCCAGCAGTAACGACAGGGCAAACACTGAAGCTTTCTTT,CASSNDRANTEAFF
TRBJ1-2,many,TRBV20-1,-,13,TGCAGTGCTGAGGACAGAACCTTCTATGGCTACACCTTC,CSAEDRTFYGYTF
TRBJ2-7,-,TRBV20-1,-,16,TGCAGTGCTAGACTCTCGCACCGGGACACTGACTACGAGCAGTACTTC,CSARLSHRDTDYEQYF
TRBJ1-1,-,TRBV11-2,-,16,TGTGCCAGCAGCCCCCCCGGGGGAAAGGCGAACACTGAAGCTTTCTTT,CASSPPGGKANTEAFF
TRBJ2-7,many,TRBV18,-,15,TGTGCCAGCTCAAGCTGGGACGGTGGGACGGGCGAGCAGTACTTC,CASSSWDGGTGEQYF
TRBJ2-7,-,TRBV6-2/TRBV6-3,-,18,TGTGCCAACTCAACGGGCAGTCGCAACTCGGAGGGATCCTACGAGCAGTACTTC,CANSTGSRNSEGSYEQYF
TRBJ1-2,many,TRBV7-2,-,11,TGTGCCAGCAGCTTACAGGGTGGCTACACCTTC,CASSLQGGYTF
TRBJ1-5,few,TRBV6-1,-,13,TGTGCCAGCAGAAGACAGATCAATCAGCCCCAGCATTTT,CASRRQINQPQHF
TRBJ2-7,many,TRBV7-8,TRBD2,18,TGTGCCAGCAGCCGAAAGGGACTAGCGGGCCATCCCCGCTACGAGCAGTACTTC,CASSRKGLAGHPRYEQYF
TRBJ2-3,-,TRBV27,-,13,TGTGCCAGTGTGGAGAGGGCCACAGATACGCAGTATTTT,CASVERATDTQYF
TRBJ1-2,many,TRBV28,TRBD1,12,TGTGCCAGCAGCCGACAGGGCGGCAGCTACACCTTC,CASSRQGGSYTF